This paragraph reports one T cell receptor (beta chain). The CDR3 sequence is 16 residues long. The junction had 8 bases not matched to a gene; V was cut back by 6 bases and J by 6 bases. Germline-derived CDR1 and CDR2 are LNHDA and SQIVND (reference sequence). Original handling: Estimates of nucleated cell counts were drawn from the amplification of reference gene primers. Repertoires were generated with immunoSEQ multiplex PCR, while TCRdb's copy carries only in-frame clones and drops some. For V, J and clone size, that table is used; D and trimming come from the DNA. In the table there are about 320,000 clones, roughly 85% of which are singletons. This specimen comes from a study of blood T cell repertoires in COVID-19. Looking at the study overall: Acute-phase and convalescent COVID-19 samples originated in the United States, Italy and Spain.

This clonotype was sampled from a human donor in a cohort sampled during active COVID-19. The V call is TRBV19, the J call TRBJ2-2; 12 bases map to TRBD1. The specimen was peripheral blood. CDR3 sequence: CASRQPGQGASGELFF. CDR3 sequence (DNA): TGTGCCAGTAGGCAGCCGGGACAGGGGGCTTCCGGGGAGCTGTTTTTT.